This T cell receptor (beta chain) was documented in a study of T cell repertoires in cytomegalovirus infection (dated by TCRdb to the late 2010s). Regarding the study in general: Recently identified HLA-C-restricted CMV epitopes, whose presentation resists viral immunomodulation, were targeted by peptide stimulations together with well-studied HLA-B-restricted epitopes. Because public TCR beta signatures pointed to carriage of CMV infection together with the matching HLA type, the HLA type of each donor mattered for the analysis. Study-wide conclusions, independent of this receptor: The ex vivo response was dominated by HLA-C-restricted CMV-specific TCR beta clonotypes, which also provided the single most frequent clonotype in two of eight donors. In both this cohort and an independent cohort of a few hundred donors, the cumulative frequency of public TCR beta family members distinguished carriers of CMV infection plus the relevant HLA type.

This sample was sequenced with an Illumina HiSeq 1500. Through fastp at Q25 and MiXCR, TCRdb rebuilt clones from the public reads, retaining in-frame beta chains. Rows with a matching CDR3 protein are joined into one entry that keeps the most common DNA and genes. In all, the sample holds some 350,000 distinct CDR3 sequences, and about a third of those were seen once. Of the sample, roughly 14% falls within the top ten clones. What this sample's treatment or condition label stands for: in vitro stimulation with specific CMV peptide epitopes to enrich CMV-specific T cells. The CDR3, from cysteine to phenylalanine, totals 14 residues. The kept DNA is CDR3 alone, 42 bases in frame from the first base. A distance of 13 bases separates the germline ends of V and J, which lose 3 bases and 7 bases respectively. The germline V gene sets CDR1 to MNHEY and CDR2 to SVGEGT. In the case of this clonotype: The specificity of this receptor is unknown. One base away there is no much larger clone; base qualities are not given.

The V and J genes are TRBV6-2 or TRBV6-3 and TRBJ2-4, and the D gene may be TRBD2, 5 bases matching. The source is a human donor in good health (CMV status not recorded). Some clones in this sample may be carry-over from other donors' samples. The sequencing here drew on cultured PBMCs, taken from culture after CMV antigen stimulation. Here is the DNA: TGTGCCAGCAGTTATGGCGGCGGGCGGAACATTCAGTACTTC. It translates to CASSYGGGRNIQYF.